The clone carrying this TCR beta chain has ten or more counts. Its antigen is unidentified. TCRdb re-derived calls from the reads in MiXCR, one entry per CDR3 protein. Of about 130,000 distinct CDR3 sequences in the sample, approximately 8.8% are singletons; the top ten hold around a tenth. This sample was taken from a study of T cell repertoires in cytomegalovirus infection. Study-level findings and limits: There were HLA-C-restricted CMV-specific TCR beta clonotypes dominating the ex vivo response. Pooled public TCR beta family frequency picked out CMV carriers with the relevant HLA.

This clonotype originated in a human donor in good health (CMV status not recorded). Some clones in this sample may be carry-over from other donors' samples. The sequenced sample was PBMCs.

The CDR3 loop is CASKRPRDTSYEQYF. The CDR3 bases are TGTGCCAGCAAAAGACCCAGGGACACCTCCTACGAGCAGTACTTC. The chain recombines TRBV2 with TRBJ2-7, with TRBD1 as a possible D gene (6 bases). With 7 bases removed from V and 0 bases from J, the gap between germline ends came to 16 bases. Looked up from germline, CDR1 is SNHLY and CDR2 is FYNNEI. The CDR3 length is 15 residues.